This is a list of T cell receptor beta chains from one sample in a study of CD8+CD57+ T cells in acquired aplastic anemia. Each CDR3 protein is one row after TCRdb ran MiXCR on the reads. The sample contains 200,000 or so distinct CDR3 sequences, roughly 64% of which appear only once. Sequenced: sorted CD4+, CD8+, or CD8+CD57+ T cells (not recorded which) from PBMCs. Receptor source: a human donor with severe aplastic anemia or a healthy control (not recorded which). The CDR3 runs from the conserved cysteine through the conserved F or W. The order of the fields is V gene, J gene, clone size, D gene, CDR3 protein, CDR3 DNA. The D gene is left open where the match is weak. For some rows the clone size is stated as once, few or many, or as a class when expanded; others skip it.

V gene: TRBV6-5; J gene: TRBJ2-7; clone size: few; D gene: -; CDR3 protein: CASSYSGRQTYEQYF; CDR3 DNA: TGTGCCAGCAGTTACTCTGGGAGACAAACCTACGAGCAGTACTTC
V gene: TRBV20-1; J gene: TRBJ2-3; clone size: -; D gene: -; CDR3 protein: CSAEGPRTDTQYF; CDR3 DNA: TGCAGTGCTGAGGGACCGCGCACAGATACGCAGTATTTT
V gene: TRBV6-6; J gene: TRBJ1-4; clone size: many; D gene: TRBD1; CDR3 protein: CASSYSQGAGEKLFF; CDR3 DNA: TGTGCCAGCAGTTACTCTCAGGGGGCGGGTGAAAAACTGTTTTTT
V gene: TRBV2; J gene: TRBJ2-5; clone size: once; D gene: -; CDR3 protein: CASSPASQETQYF; CDR3 DNA: TGTGCCAGCAGTCCAGCCAGCCAAGAGACCCAGTACTTC
V gene: TRBV15; J gene: TRBJ1-2; clone size: few; D gene: -; CDR3 protein: CATSRNVDNYGYTF; CDR3 DNA: TGTGCCACCAGCAGAAACGTAGACAACTATGGCTACACCTTC
V gene: TRBV15; J gene: TRBJ2-1; clone size: -; D gene: -; CDR3 protein: CATSREASSYNEQFF; CDR3 DNA: TGTGCCACCAGCAGAGAAGCGAGCTCCTACAATGAGCAGTTCTTC
V gene: TRBV19; J gene: TRBJ2-7; clone size: -; D gene: TRBD2; CDR3 protein: CASSHAGEGYYEQYF; CDR3 DNA: TGTGCCAGTAGTCACGCGGGAGAGGGGTACTACGAGCAGTACTTC
V gene: TRBV15; J gene: TRBJ2-3; clone size: -; D gene: TRBD2; CDR3 protein: CATSGLAGFTDTQYF; CDR3 DNA: TGTGCCACCAGTGGACTAGCGGGGTTCACAGATACGCAGTATTTT
V gene: TRBV9; J gene: TRBJ2-7; clone size: -; D gene: TRBD2; CDR3 protein: CASNPLAGGPEQYF; CDR3 DNA: TGTGCCAGCAACCCACTAGCGGGGGGGCCCGAGCAGTACTTC
V gene: TRBV20-1; J gene: TRBJ2-3; clone size: -; D gene: TRBD2; CDR3 protein: CSARGGGGLADTQYF; CDR3 DNA: TGCAGTGCTAGGGGCGGCGGGGGGTTGGCAGATACGCAGTATTTT
V gene: TRBV20-1; J gene: TRBJ1-6; clone size: few; D gene: TRBD1; CDR3 protein: CSAPSGTGNSPLHF; CDR3 DNA: TGCAGTGCCCCAAGTGGGACAGGGAATTCACCCCTCCACTTT
V gene: TRBV2; J gene: TRBJ1-1; clone size: many; D gene: -; CDR3 protein: CATSKTRWGFEAFF; CDR3 DNA: TGTGCCACCTCCAAAACACGGTGGGGATTTGAAGCTTTCTTT
V gene: TRBV5-1; J gene: TRBJ2-7; clone size: -; D gene: -; CDR3 protein: CASSLGSGLSYEQHF; CDR3 DNA: TGCGCCAGCAGCTTGGGGTCCGGACTTAGCTACGAGCAGCACTTC
V gene: TRBV10-3; J gene: TRBJ2-7; clone size: -; D gene: TRBD1; CDR3 protein: CAISDLGQDTYEQYF; CDR3 DNA: TGTGCCATCAGTGATTTGGGACAGGACACCTACGAGCAGTACTTC
V gene: TRBV2; J gene: TRBJ2-1; clone size: -; D gene: TRBD2; CDR3 protein: CASSERRSGGDNEQFF; CDR3 DNA: TGTGCCAGCAGTGAACGTAGAAGCGGGGGGGACAATGAGCAGTTCTTC
V gene: TRBV20-1; J gene: TRBJ2-3; clone size: -; D gene: -; CDR3 protein: CSARDSGADTQYF; CDR3 DNA: TGCAGTGCTAGAGATAGCGGAGCAGATACGCAGTATTTT
V gene: TRBV15; J gene: TRBJ2-4; clone size: -; D gene: TRBD2; CDR3 protein: CATSDLAGLLNIQYF; CDR3 DNA: TGTGCCACCAGCGATCTAGCGGGCCTCCTAAACATTCAGTACTTC
V gene: TRBV19; J gene: TRBJ1-5; clone size: -; D gene: -; CDR3 protein: CASVEGIGNQPQHF; CDR3 DNA: TGTGCCAGTGTTGAGGGTATTGGCAATCAGCCCCAGCATTTT
V gene: TRBV7-2; J gene: TRBJ1-2; clone size: few; D gene: TRBD1; CDR3 protein: CASSYDRGQYGYTF; CDR3 DNA: TGTGCCAGCAGTTACGACAGGGGGCAATATGGCTACACCTTC
V gene: TRBV5-4; J gene: TRBJ1-6; clone size: -; D gene: -; CDR3 protein: CTSSQDQGGNSPLHF; CDR3 DNA: TGTACCAGCAGCCAAGATCAGGGTGGAAATTCACCCCTCCACTTT
V gene: TRBV16; J gene: TRBJ2-1; clone size: once; D gene: TRBD2; CDR3 protein: CAISQLAGGTYNEQFF; CDR3 DNA: TGTGCCATCAGCCAACTAGCGGGGGGGACCTACAATGAGCAGTTCTTC
V gene: TRBV24-1; J gene: TRBJ1-2; clone size: -; D gene: -; CDR3 protein: CATSEWAYGYTF; CDR3 DNA: TGTGCCACCAGTGAGTGGGCTTATGGCTACACCTTC